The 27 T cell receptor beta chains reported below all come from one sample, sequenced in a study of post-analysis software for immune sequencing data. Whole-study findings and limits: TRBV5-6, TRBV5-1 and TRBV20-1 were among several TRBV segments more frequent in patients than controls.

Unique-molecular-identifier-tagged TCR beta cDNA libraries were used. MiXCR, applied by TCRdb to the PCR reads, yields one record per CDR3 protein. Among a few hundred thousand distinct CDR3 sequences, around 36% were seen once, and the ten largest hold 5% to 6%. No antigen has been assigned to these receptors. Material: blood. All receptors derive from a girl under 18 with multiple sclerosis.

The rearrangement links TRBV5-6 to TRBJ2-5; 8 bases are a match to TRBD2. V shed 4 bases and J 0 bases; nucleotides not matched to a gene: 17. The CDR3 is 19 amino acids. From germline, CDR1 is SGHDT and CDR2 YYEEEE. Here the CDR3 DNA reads TGTGCCAGCAGCGCCTACCTCGGGGGGGCTTTCCCCAACCAAGAGACCCAGTACTTC. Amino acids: CASSAYLGGAFPNQETQYF.

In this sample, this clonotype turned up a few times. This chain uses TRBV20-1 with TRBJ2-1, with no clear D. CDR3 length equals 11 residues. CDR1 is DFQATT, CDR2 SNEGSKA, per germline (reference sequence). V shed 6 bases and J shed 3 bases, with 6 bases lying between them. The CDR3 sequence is CSAHIYNEQFF. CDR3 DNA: TGCAGTGCCCATATCTACAATGAGCAGTTCTTC.

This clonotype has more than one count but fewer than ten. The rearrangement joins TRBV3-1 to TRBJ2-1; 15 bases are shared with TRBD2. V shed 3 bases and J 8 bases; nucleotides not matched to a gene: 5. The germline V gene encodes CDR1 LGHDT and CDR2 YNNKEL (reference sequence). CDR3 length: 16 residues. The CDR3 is CASSHGLAGGFHEQFF. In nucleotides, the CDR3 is TGTGCCAGCAGCCATGGACTAGCGGGGGGGTTCCATGAGCAGTTCTTC.

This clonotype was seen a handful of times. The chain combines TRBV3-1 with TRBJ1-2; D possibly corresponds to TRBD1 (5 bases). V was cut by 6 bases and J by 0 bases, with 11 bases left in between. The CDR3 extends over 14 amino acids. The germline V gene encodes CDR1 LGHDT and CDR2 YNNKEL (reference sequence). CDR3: CASRARDSNYGYTF. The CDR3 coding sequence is TGTGCCAGCAGAGCCAGGGATTCTAACTATGGCTACACCTTC.

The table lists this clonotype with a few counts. CDR3 residues: CSAMDRAGSYEQYF. The DNA of the CDR3 is TGCAGTGCTATGGACCGCGCCGGCTCCTACGAGCAGTACTTC. The V and J genes are TRBV20-1 and TRBJ2-7, with D uncertain. Germline CDR1 is DFQATT and CDR2 is SNEGSKA (reference sequence). V shed 4 bases and J shed 0 bases, with 13 bases lying between them. The CDR3 loop spans 14 amino acids.

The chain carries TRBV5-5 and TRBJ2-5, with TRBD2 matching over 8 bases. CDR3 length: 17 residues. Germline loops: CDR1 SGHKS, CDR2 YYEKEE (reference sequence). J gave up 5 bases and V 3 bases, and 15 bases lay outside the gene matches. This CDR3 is CASSYNLDSRGGETQYF. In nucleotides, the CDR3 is TGTGCCAGCAGCTACAACCTGGACAGCCGGGGGGGGGAGACCCAGTACTTC.

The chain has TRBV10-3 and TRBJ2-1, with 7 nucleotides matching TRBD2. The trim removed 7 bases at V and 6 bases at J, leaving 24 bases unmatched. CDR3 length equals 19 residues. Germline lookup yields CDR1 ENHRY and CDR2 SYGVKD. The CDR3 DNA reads TGTGCCATCAAGGCCCCGCCGGGGGTAGGGAGGGCGTCCAGCAATGAGCAGTTCTTC. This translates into CAIKAPPGVGRASSNEQFF.

The CDR3 sequence is CSARDYVVWGQGAKTQYF. As DNA, the CDR3 is TGCAGTGCTAGAGATTATGTTGTATGGGGACAGGGGGCGAAGACCCAGTACTTC. The gene calls are TRBV20-1 and TRBJ2-7; 12 nucleotides match TRBD1. The J call may be in error: the DNA end matches TRBJ2-5 better. The length of the CDR3 is 18 residues. Germline V gene sequence: CDR1 DFQATT, CDR2 SNEGSKA (reference sequence).

CDR3 protein: CASSQDQAGNQPQHF. The CDR3, as DNA: TGTGCCAGCAGCCAAGATCAAGCCGGCAATCAGCCCCAGCATTTT. The chain joins TRBV3-1 to TRBJ1-5; D is undetermined. V was pared by 0 bases and J by 2 bases, with 8 bases between. The CDR3 loop spans 15 amino acids. CDR1 is LGHDT, CDR2 YNNKEL, per germline (reference sequence).

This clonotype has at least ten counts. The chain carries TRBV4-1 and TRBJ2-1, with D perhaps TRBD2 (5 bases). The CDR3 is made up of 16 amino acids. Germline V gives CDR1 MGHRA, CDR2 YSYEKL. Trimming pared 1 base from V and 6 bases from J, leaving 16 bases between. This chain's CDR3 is CASSQGLRPLSNEQFF. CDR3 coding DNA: TGCGCCAGCAGCCAAGGACTACGCCCCCTATCCAATGAGCAGTTCTTC.

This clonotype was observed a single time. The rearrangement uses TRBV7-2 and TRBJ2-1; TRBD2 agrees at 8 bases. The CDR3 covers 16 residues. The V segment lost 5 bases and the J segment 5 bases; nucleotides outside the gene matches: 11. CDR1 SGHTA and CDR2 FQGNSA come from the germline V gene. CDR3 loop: CASSRGGGGHDNEQFF. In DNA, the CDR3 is TGTGCCAGCAGCCGGGGGGGCGGGGGCCACGACAATGAGCAGTTCTTC.

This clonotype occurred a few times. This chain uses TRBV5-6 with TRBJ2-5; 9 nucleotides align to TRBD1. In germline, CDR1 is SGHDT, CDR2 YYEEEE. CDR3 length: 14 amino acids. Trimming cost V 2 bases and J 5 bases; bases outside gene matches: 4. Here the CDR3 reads CASSFGTGLETQYF. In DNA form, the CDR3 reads TGTGCCAGCAGCTTTGGGACAGGGCTCGAGACCCAGTACTTC.

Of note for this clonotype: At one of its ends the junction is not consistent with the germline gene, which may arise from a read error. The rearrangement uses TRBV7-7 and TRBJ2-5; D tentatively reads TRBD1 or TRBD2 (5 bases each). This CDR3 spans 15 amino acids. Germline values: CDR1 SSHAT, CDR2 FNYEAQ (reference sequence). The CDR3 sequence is CASSASGTRGETQYF. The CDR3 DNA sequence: TGTGCTAGCAGCGCTTCCGGGACCCGAGGAGAGACCCAGTACTTC.

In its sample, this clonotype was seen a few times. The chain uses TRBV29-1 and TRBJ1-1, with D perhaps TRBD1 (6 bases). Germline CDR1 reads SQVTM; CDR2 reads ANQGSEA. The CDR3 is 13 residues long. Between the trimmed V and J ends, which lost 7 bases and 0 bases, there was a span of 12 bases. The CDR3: CSAGDRLNTEAFF. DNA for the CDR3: TGCAGCGCCGGTGACAGGCTGAACACTGAAGCTTTCTTT.

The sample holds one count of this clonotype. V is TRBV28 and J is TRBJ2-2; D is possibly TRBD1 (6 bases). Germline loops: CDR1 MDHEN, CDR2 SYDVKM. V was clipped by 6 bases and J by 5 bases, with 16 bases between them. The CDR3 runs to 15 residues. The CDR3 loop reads CASRLTGRGTGELFF. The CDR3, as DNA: TGTGCCAGCAGACTAACAGGGAGAGGGACCGGGGAGCTGTTTTTT.

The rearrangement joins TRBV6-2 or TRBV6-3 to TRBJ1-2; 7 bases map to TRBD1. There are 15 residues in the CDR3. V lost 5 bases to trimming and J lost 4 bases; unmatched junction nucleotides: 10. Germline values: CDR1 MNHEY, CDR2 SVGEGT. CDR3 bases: TGTGCCAGCAGTCACGAGGGGGCCTCCTGCTATGGCTACACCTTC. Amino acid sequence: CASSHEGASCYGYTF.

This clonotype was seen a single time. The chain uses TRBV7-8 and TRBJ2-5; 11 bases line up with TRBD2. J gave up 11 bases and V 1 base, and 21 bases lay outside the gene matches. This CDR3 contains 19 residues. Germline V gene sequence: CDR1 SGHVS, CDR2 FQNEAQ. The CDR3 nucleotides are TGTGCCAGCAGCTTAGTCCGTCCTAGCGGGGGGCCCCACGGCAATGAGCAGTACTTC. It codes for CASSLVRPSGGPHGNEQYF.

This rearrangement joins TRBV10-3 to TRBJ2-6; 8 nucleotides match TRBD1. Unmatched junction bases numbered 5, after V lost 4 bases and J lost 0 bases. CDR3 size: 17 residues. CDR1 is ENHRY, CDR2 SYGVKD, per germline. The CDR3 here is CAISGDRSYSGANVLTF. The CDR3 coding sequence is TGTGCCATCAGTGGGGACAGGTCATACTCTGGGGCCAACGTCCTGACTTTC.

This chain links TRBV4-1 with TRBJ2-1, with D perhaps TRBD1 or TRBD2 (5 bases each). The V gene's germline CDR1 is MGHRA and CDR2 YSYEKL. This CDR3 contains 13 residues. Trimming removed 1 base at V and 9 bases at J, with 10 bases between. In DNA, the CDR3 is TGCGCCAGCAGCCAAGTGTTTGGGGGTGAGCAGTTCTTC. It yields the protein CASSQVFGGEQFF.

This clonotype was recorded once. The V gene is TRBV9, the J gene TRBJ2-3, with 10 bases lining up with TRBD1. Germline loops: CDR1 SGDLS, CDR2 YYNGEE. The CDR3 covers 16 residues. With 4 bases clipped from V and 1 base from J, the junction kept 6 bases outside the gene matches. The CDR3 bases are TGTGCCAGCAGCACCGGGGACAGGGGTGGCACAGATACGCAGTATTTT. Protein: CASSTGDRGGTDTQYF.

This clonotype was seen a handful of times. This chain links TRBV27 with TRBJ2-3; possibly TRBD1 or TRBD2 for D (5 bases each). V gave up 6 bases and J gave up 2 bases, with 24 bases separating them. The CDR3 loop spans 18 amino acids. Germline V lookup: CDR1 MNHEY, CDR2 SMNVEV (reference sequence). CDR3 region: CASSRKGPTGLPTDTQYF. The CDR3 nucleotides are TGTGCCAGCAGCCGTAAGGGCCCCACGGGGCTTCCCACAGATACGCAGTATTTT.

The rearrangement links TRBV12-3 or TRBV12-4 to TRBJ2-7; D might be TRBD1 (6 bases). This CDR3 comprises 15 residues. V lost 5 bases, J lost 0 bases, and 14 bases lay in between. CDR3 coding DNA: TGTGCCAGCAGTGTTGGGGGCGCCAGCTCCTACGAGCAGTACTTC. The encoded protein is CASSVGGASSYEQYF.

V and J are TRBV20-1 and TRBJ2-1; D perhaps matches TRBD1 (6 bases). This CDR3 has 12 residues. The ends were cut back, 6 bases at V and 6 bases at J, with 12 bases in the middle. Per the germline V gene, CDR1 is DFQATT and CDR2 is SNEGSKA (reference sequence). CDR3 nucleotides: TGCAGTGCCCAGGGGACCAGCAATGAGCAGTTCTTC. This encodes CSAQGTSNEQFF.

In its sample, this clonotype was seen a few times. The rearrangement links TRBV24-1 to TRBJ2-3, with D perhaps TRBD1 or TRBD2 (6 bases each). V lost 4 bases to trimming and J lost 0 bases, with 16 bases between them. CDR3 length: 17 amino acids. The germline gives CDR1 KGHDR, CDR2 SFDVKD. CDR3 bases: TGTGCCACCAGTGAACTGACAGGAGGGGCGAGCACAGATACGCAGTATTTT. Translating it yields CATSELTGGASTDTQYF.

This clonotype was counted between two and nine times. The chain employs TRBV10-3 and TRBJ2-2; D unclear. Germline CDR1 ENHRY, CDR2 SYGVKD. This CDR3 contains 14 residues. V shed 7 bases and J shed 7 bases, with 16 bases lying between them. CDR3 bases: TGTGCCATCACCCGAGACGGCGAGCACGGGGAGCTGTTTTTT. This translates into CAITRDGEHGELFF.

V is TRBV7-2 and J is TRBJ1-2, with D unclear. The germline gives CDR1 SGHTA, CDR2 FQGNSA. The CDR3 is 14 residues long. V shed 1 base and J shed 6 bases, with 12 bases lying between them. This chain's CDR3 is CASSLGPPMDGYTF. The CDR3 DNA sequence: TGTGCCAGCAGCTTAGGGCCTCCGATGGATGGCTACACCTTC.

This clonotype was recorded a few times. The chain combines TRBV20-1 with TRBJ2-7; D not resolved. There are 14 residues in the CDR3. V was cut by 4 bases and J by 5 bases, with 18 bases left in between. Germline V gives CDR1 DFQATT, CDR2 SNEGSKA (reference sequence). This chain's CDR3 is CSANPEALRNEQYF. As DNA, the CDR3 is TGCAGTGCTAATCCTGAGGCCCTAAGGAACGAGCAGTACTTC.